The T cell receptor (beta chain) described here comes from a study of T cells in localized non-small cell lung cancer. Study results and limitations: Compared with tumor, uninvolved adjacent lung displayed greater T cell clonality, ranking highest overall.

Measured with immunoSEQ multiplex PCR; TCRdb has only the in-frame clones, and not every one. Of about 25,000 clones listed, roughly 90% were seen once; the top ten hold approximately 14%. Notes on this clone: The antigen remains undetermined.

Germline CDR1 reads MNHEY; CDR2 reads SVGAGI. V shed 7 bases and J 5 bases; nucleotides not matched to a gene: 7. CDR3 length: 14 residues. The specimen comprised peripheral blood, sampled before any cancer treatment. The TCR originated in a female donor aged 60 or older with stage I lung adenocarcinoma. V usage is TRBV6-5 and J usage is TRBJ2-7; 11 bases are a match to TRBD2. The CDR3 coding sequence is TGTGCCAGCAAGATGACTAGCGGGGTCCACGAGCAGTACTTC. This codes for CASKMTSGVHEQYF.